This T cell receptor (beta chain) was recovered during a study of T cell responses to AZD1222 COVID-19 vaccine. Study-level points and caveats: Most donors were white British, females outnumbered males, and clonal diversity was possibly underestimated. The span of vaccine-associated CD4 TCRs extended across spike, with dominance at 160-218 and 743-854. Just a handful of people given AZD1222 tested seropositive at baseline.

With respect to this clone: Its antigen remains unknown.

This CDR3 has 11 amino acids. The germline gives CDR1 MNHNY, CDR2 SVGAGI (reference sequence). The ends were cut back, 4 bases at V and 14 bases at J, with 12 bases in the middle. Assay: immunoSEQ multiplex PCR; the TCRdb copy retains only in-frame clones and omits some. This repertoire shows roughly 34,000 clones, about 88% found once; its top ten account for 7%. This TCR derives from an adult in good health. The sequencing used peripheral blood, collected on day 0 of AZD1222 vaccination. The V and J genes are TRBV6-6 and TRBJ2-1, with a possible D match to TRBD2 (6 bases). Written as DNA, the CDR3 is TGTGCCAGCAGTTTATCGGGACTGAAGTTCTTC. As protein: CASSLSGLKFF.